Following are 29 T cell receptor beta chains from one sample sequenced in a study of blood T cell repertoires in COVID-19. Some clones are missing from TCRdb's copy, which holds only in-frame ones; the method was immunoSEQ multiplex PCR. The table includes hundreds of thousands of clones, 87% detected once. Source material: peripheral blood. The receptors were sampled from a woman between 50 and 59 years old with COVID-19, enrolled during active disease.

V gene TRBV7-6 combines with J gene TRBJ1-2; TRBD1 is a possible D gene (6 bases). The CDR3 sequence is 12 residues long. CDR1 SGHVS and CDR2 FNYEAQ come from the germline V gene. V was pared by 5 bases and J by 10 bases, with 14 bases between. The CDR3 DNA is TGTGCCAGCAGCCCAGGGGTTAGCGACTACACCTTC. It is translated as CASSPGVSDYTF.

The rearrangement uses TRBV29-1 and TRBJ2-1; D is unclear. Germline CDR1 SQVTM, CDR2 ANQGSEA. V was cut by 6 bases and J by 6 bases, with 6 bases left in between. The CDR3 consists of 10 residues. For the CDR3, the DNA is TGCAGCGTCGGAGTCAATGAGCAGTTCTTC. As protein: CSVGVNEQFF.

The rearrangement links TRBV19 to TRBJ1-5; a weak D match, TRBD1 (5 bases). V was trimmed by 3 bases and J by 6 bases, leaving 12 bases between them. The CDR3 contains 14 residues. Germline lookup yields CDR1 LNHDA and CDR2 SQIVND (reference sequence). CDR3 sequence: CASSIARVGQPQHF. The CDR3 nucleotides are TGTGCCAGTAGTATCGCCAGGGTGGGTCAGCCCCAGCATTTT.

V usage is TRBV19 and J usage is TRBJ1-5; the D is unclear. V lost 0 bases to trimming and J lost 7 bases, with 7 bases between them. The CDR3 runs to 13 residues. Germline V gives CDR1 LNHDA, CDR2 SQIVND (reference sequence). CDR3 sequence: CASSIERNQPQHF. The DNA of the CDR3 is TGTGCCAGTAGTATAGAGCGGAACCAGCCCCAGCATTTT.

V and J are TRBV4-2 and TRBJ1-1; D might be TRBD1 (5 bases). The germline V and J ends were trimmed by 4 bases and 2 bases, with 14 bases remaining between them. The CDR3 is made up of 15 amino acids. Germline CDR1 reads LGHNA; CDR2 reads YNFKEQ. The CDR3, as DNA: TGTGCCAGCAGCCCCCGGCTACAGGTAAACACTGAAGCTTTCTTT. It codes for CASSPRLQVNTEAFF.

The rearrangement links TRBV6-2 or TRBV6-3 to TRBJ2-1; the match to TRBD2 covers 11 bases. This CDR3 region has 17 residues. Germline lookup yields CDR1 MNHEY and CDR2 SVGEGT. Germline trimming cut 5 bases from V and 4 bases from J; bases unmatched to any gene: 10. In DNA, the CDR3 is TGTGCCAGCAGTCCCTATAGCGGGAGGGTTGGTTACAATGAGCAGTTCTTC. It specifies CASSPYSGRVGYNEQFF.

V gene TRBV7-9 combines with J gene TRBJ1-4; a possible D gene is TRBD1 (6 bases). Germline CDR1 is SEHNR and CDR2 is FQNEAQ (reference sequence). This CDR3 has 14 residues. The V and J ends lost 4 bases and 8 bases respectively, with 14 bases between them. CDR3 nucleotide sequence: TGTGCCAGCAGCTGGAGACAGGACCGCGAAAAACTGTTTTTT. Its translation is CASSWRQDREKLFF.

This chain joins TRBV4-3 and TRBJ1-3; D is unclear. In germline, CDR1 is LGHNA, CDR2 YSLEER. CDR3 length: 15 residues. Trimming took off 3 bases at V and 4 bases at J, with 13 bases between the two ends. The CDR3 DNA sequence: TGCGCCAGCAGCCATAGCGGAGGAATGGGAAACACCATATATTTT. Its translation: CASSHSGGMGNTIYF.

This clone was seen a single time. The chain joins TRBV5-1 to TRBJ2-1; 7 positions agree with TRBD2. J lost 0 bases, V lost 5 bases, and 2 bases had no gene match. The germline V gene has CDR1 SGHRS and CDR2 YFSETQ. The CDR3 is 14 residues long. As DNA, the CDR3 is TGCGCCAGCAGGCCGGGGGGCTCCTACAATGAGCAGTTCTTC. Translation gives CASRPGGSYNEQFF.

CDR3 nucleotides: TGTGCCACCAGCGGACCCAAGCGGGAGGGCCTAGATTGCAATGAGCAGTTCTTC. It translates to CATSGPKREGLDCNEQFF. The V gene is TRBV24-1, the J gene TRBJ2-1; 10 bases map to TRBD2. V dropped 7 bases and J dropped 6; count of bases not matched to a gene: 17. Germline V lookup: CDR1 KGHDR, CDR2 SFDVKD. CDR3 length equals 18 residues.

The J gene is TRBJ2-7, the V gene TRBV7-9, with 9 bases matching TRBD2. Germline CDR1 and CDR2: SEHNR and FQNEAQ (reference sequence). The CDR3 consists of 15 residues. Trimming at V came to 5 bases and at J to 2 bases, leaving 7 bases not matched to a gene. This CDR3 reads CASSEDRLAAYEQYF. CDR3 bases: TGTGCCAGCAGCGAGGACCGACTAGCGGCCTACGAGCAGTACTTC.

The CDR3, as DNA: TGTGCCAGCAGTGCCACTAGTCAGATGAGATGGGATACGCAGTATTTT. This gives the protein CASSATSQMRWDTQYF. The rearrangement links TRBV6-4 to TRBJ2-3; D is perhaps TRBD2 (5 bases). Germline CDR1 MRHNA, CDR2 SNTAGT. Trimming shortened V by 4 bases and J by 6 bases, and 20 bases separated the two germline ends. The CDR3 runs to 16 residues.

CDR3 amino acids: CASSVSGGGNQPQHF. CDR3 bases: TGTGCCAGCAGCGTAAGCGGGGGTGGAAATCAGCCCCAGCATTTT. The gene calls are TRBV9 and TRBJ1-5; D possibly corresponds to TRBD1 (5 bases). V was pared by 1 base and J by 4 bases, with 12 bases between. Germline lookup yields CDR1 SGDLS and CDR2 YYNGEE. CDR3 length equals 15 residues.

In DNA, the CDR3 is TGTGCCAGCAGCGTGTCTTCAGATACGCAGTATTTT. Amino acid sequence: CASSVSSDTQYF. The V and J genes are TRBV11-2 and TRBJ2-3; the D is unclear. Trimming removed 5 bases at V and 4 bases at J, with 7 bases between. This CDR3 comprises 12 residues. The germline V gene encodes CDR1 SGHAT and CDR2 FQNNGV. The whole variable domain, filled in from reference TRBV11-2 and TRBJ2-3, reads EAGVAQSPRYKIIEKRQSVAFWCNPISGHATLYWYQQILGQGPKLLIQFQNNGVVDDSQLPKDRFSAERLKGVDSTLKIQPAKLEDSAVYLCASSVSSDTQYFGPGTRLTVL.

This chain joins TRBV11-3 and TRBJ1-1; 7 bases are shared with TRBD1. Germline CDR1 reads SGHNT; CDR2 reads YENEEA. The CDR3 extends over 16 amino acids. V gave up 6 bases and J gave up 4 bases; unmatched junction bases: 14. CDR3: CASRPGGEALRTEAFF. CDR3 bases: TGTGCCAGCAGACCAGGGGGTGAAGCGCTGCGCACTGAAGCTTTCTTT.

This clone showed up just a few times. The rearrangement joins TRBV7-9 to TRBJ1-3, with D possibly TRBD1 on 5 matching bases. Per germline, CDR1 SEHNR and CDR2 FQNEAQ (reference sequence). This CDR3 is 13 amino acids long. Trimming took 2 bases from V and 3 from J, leaving 5 bases between them. Written as DNA, the CDR3 is TGTGCCAGCAGCTTACAGGGTGGAAACACCATATATTTT. Its protein is CASSLQGGNTIYF.

The rearrangement uses TRBV2 and TRBJ2-1; TRBD2 might be the D (5 bases). From germline, CDR1 is SNHLY and CDR2 FYNNEI. The CDR3 covers 12 residues. V lost 7 bases and J 4 bases, leaving 8 bases between the germline ends. This CDR3 is CASTSGYNEQFF. The CDR3 region has the DNA TGTGCCAGCACCAGCGGTTACAATGAGCAGTTCTTC.

The chain has TRBV2 and TRBJ1-6, with 9 bases aligning to TRBD1. Germline trimming cut 5 bases from V and 11 bases from J; bases unmatched to any gene: 7. The CDR3 is 14 amino acids. The germline CDR1 and CDR2 sequences are SNHLY and FYNNEI. The CDR3 DNA reads as TGTGCCAGCAGTCCGGGACAGGGTGGGACACCCCTCCACTTT. It is translated as CASSPGQGGTPLHF.

V gene TRBV4-2 combines with J gene TRBJ2-5, with 9 bases matching TRBD2. The CDR3 runs 14 residues. V shed 6 bases, J shed 1 base, and the junction held 3 bases outside the gene matches. Germline CDR1 is LGHNA and CDR2 is YNFKEQ. This CDR3 is CASRGSGSQETQYF. DNA of the CDR3: TGTGCCAGCAGGGGTAGCGGGAGCCAAGAGACCCAGTACTTC.

The chain has TRBV18 and TRBJ1-1, with D uncertain. The CDR3 length is 18 residues. V was trimmed by 3 bases and J by 3 bases, leaving 23 bases between them. Germline V CDR1 and CDR2: KGHSH, LQKENI. The CDR3: CASSPLGPGPGRDTEAFF. Written as DNA, the CDR3 is TGTGCCAGCTCACCCTTAGGCCCGGGCCCCGGGCGGGACACTGAAGCTTTCTTT.

CDR3 region: CATSDAGVYGYTF. In DNA form, the CDR3 reads TGTGCCACCAGTGATGCGGGAGTCTATGGCTACACCTTC. The rearrangement uses TRBV24-1 and TRBJ1-2; D remains ambiguous. V lost 3 bases and J 4 bases, leaving 8 bases between the germline ends. The V gene's germline CDR1 is KGHDR and CDR2 SFDVKD. The CDR3 spans 13 residues.

This chain uses TRBV29-1 with TRBJ1-2; D possibly corresponds to TRBD1 (5 bases). Trimming took off 4 bases at V and 5 bases at J, with 11 bases between the two ends. The CDR3 consists of 12 residues. Germline assignment: CDR1 SQVTM and CDR2 ANQGSEA. CDR3 loop: CSVVPPGYGYTF. CDR3 DNA: TGCAGCGTTGTACCCCCAGGGTATGGCTACACCTTC.

This chain uses TRBV27 with TRBJ1-5; D is possibly TRBD1 (5 bases). This CDR3 is 14 amino acids long. V was trimmed by 2 bases and J by 7 bases, leaving 12 bases between them. The germline V gene encodes CDR1 MNHEY and CDR2 SMNVEV (reference sequence). CDR3 nucleotides: TGTGCCAGCAGTTTAGGGACGGGAGGCCAGCCCCAGCATTTT. Protein sequence: CASSLGTGGQPQHF.

The chain is built from TRBV24-1 and TRBJ2-1; a weak D match, TRBD2 (5 bases). Germline CDR1 KGHDR, CDR2 SFDVKD. This CDR3 spans 15 amino acids. The V end was cut by 6 bases, the J end by 0 bases, with 11 bases between. CDR3 protein: CATSLGGSSYNEQFF. CDR3 nucleotide sequence: TGTGCCACCAGTTTAGGTGGGAGCTCCTACAATGAGCAGTTCTTC.

The chain links TRBV18 to TRBJ2-7, with TRBD1 as a possible D gene (5 bases). The V gene's germline CDR1 is KGHSH and CDR2 LQKENI. CDR3 size: 14 residues. Trimming cost V 3 bases and J 2 bases, with 11 bases left between them. CDR3 DNA: TGTGCCAGCTCACCCGGCAGGGCTACCTACGAGCAGTACTTC. It translates to CASSPGRATYEQYF.

The rearrangement joins TRBV19 to TRBJ1-1; 8 bases fit TRBD1. Per germline, CDR1 LNHDA and CDR2 SQIVND (reference sequence). Germline trimming cut 8 bases from V and 8 bases from J; bases unmatched to any gene: 4. This CDR3 has 11 residues. CDR3 coding DNA: TGTGCCAGTGGGGACAGGTGGGAAGCTTTCTTT. It codes for CASGDRWEAFF.

The J gene is TRBJ2-5, the V gene TRBV18, with 7 bases lining up with TRBD2. The V and J ends lost 2 bases and 6 bases, in that order; junction bases with no gene match: 15. In germline, CDR1 is KGHSH, CDR2 LQKENI. CDR3 size: 17 residues. DNA of the CDR3: TGTGCCAGCTCACCAAGTCGTTTGCGGGAGCGGCAGCAGACCCAGTACTTC. This encodes CASSPSRLRERQQTQYF.

The genes are TRBV14 and TRBJ2-7, with D perhaps matching TRBD1 (5 bases). The V gene lost 3 bases and the J gene lost 3 bases, with 9 bases spanning the gap. This CDR3 is 13 amino acids long. From germline, CDR1 is SGHDN and CDR2 FVKESK. CDR3 loop: CASSQTDIYEQYF. CDR3 nucleotides: TGTGCCAGCAGCCAGACAGATATCTACGAGCAGTACTTC. Supplemented by reference TRBV14 and TRBJ2-7, the full variable domain reads EAGVTQFPSHSVIEKGQTVTLRCDPISGHDNLYWYRRVMGKEIKFLLHFVKESKQDESGMPNNRFLAERTGGTYSTLKVQPAELEDSGVYFCASSQTDIYEQYFGPGTRLTVT.

The V gene is TRBV6-5, the J gene TRBJ2-7; 7 bases fit TRBD1. The CDR3 extends over 15 amino acids. CDR1 MNHEY and CDR2 SVGAGI come from the germline V gene. The V and J ends lost 6 bases and 6 bases, in that order; junction bases with no gene match: 14. The CDR3 loop reads CASSTRQGRRGEQYF. As DNA, the CDR3 is TGTGCCAGCAGCACCCGACAGGGCCGCCGGGGCGAGCAGTACTTC.